A selection of T cell receptor beta chains follows, all from one sample in a study of OX40 agonist ivuxolimab in advanced cancers. Clones were sequenced by immunoSEQ multiplex PCR, and TCRdb holds only the in-frame ones, with some missing. The sample records about 52,000 clones, 85% to 95% being singletons. The source was CD4+ or CD8+ T cells sorted from blood, collected in a trial of the OX40 agonist ivuxolimab. These receptors were obtained from an adult with an advanced solid tumor such as melanoma, head and neck, liver or kidney cancer. The CDR3 runs from the conserved cysteine through the conserved F or W. The D gene is left open where the match is weak. Not every row has a clone size; where given, it reads once, few, many or a size class.

clone size,J gene,D gene,V gene,CDR3 length,CDR3 DNA,CDR3 protein
-,TRBJ1-5,-,TRBV7-6,13,TGTGCCAGCAGCTTAGCGGTGAATCAGCCCCAGCATTTT,CASSLAVNQPQHF
-,TRBJ2-1,-,TRBV11-2,11,TGTGCCAGCAGCTTTCGGGACGAGCAGTTCTTC,CASSFRDEQFF
-,TRBJ1-2,-,TRBV5-1,14,TGCGCCAGCAGCTTGGTTGGGGGGGACTATGGCTACACCTTC,CASSLVGGDYGYTF
-,TRBJ2-7,-,TRBV7-9,13,TGTGCCAGCAGCGCCAGTTTGCTGGACGAGCAGTACTTC,CASSASLLDEQYF
-,TRBJ1-2,-,TRBV2,12,TGTGCCAGCACCTATGGGAGCAAGGGCTACACCTTC,CASTYGSKGYTF
once,TRBJ2-2,-,TRBV28,16,-,CASSSSLGTYTGELFF
-,TRBJ1-1,-,TRBV2,13,TGTGCCAGCACGACCGGGACCCGGGGTGAAGCTTTCTTT,CASTTGTRGEAFF
-,TRBJ2-3,-,TRBV5-5,17,TGTGCCAGCAGCGGCGACATGGGGCTATTAATCACAGATACGCAGTATTTT,CASSGDMGLLITDTQYF
-,TRBJ1-1,-,TRBV30,13,TGTGCCTGGAGTTCCGAAATGAACACTGAAGCTTTCTTT,CAWSSEMNTEAFF
-,TRBJ2-7,TRBD1,TRBV2,13,TGTGCCAGCATGATGACAGGGAGTAGCGAGCAGTACTTC,CASMMTGSSEQYF
few,TRBJ2-1,-,TRBV5-8,17,TGTGCCAGCAGCCCGCGCCCGTCCTGGGGGGACCACAATGAGCAGTTCTTC,CASSPRPSWGDHNEQFF
-,TRBJ2-7,TRBD2,TRBV7-2,14,TGTGCCAGCAGCTTTGGCGGGGGATACTACGAGCAGTACTTC,CASSFGGGYYEQYF
-,TRBJ1-5,TRBD1,TRBV5-6,16,TGTGCCAGCAGCTTGTACGGACAGGGGTTCAATCAGCCCCAGCATTTT,CASSLYGQGFNQPQHF
-,TRBJ2-2,TRBD2,TRBV19,15,TGTGCCAGTACCCAGCGGGGCAATCGGACCGGGGAGCTGTTTTTT,CASTQRGNRTGELFF
-,TRBJ2-1,-,TRBV9,17,TGTGCCAGCAGCAAACGGGACTCACAAACACTAAATAATGAGCAGTTCTTC,CASSKRDSQTLNNEQFF
few,TRBJ2-1,TRBD2,TRBV4-3,17,TGCGCCAGCAGCCAAGACCCGGGACTAGCGGCCTACAATGAGCAGTTCTTC,CASSQDPGLAAYNEQFF
-,TRBJ2-2,-,TRBV9,17,TGTGCCAGCAGCGTAGGTGGGCAGGGCTTGAACACCGGGGAGCTGTTTTTT,CASSVGGQGLNTGELFF
-,TRBJ2-7,TRBD2,TRBV27,16,TGTGCCAGCAGTTTATCGGGACTAGCAATCTCCTACGAGCAGTACTTC,CASSLSGLAISYEQYF
-,TRBJ2-3,TRBD1,TRBV4-2,19,TGTGCCAGCAGCCAACAAAACCCCTTTGGGACAGGGGCGGAAGATACGCAGTATTTT,CASSQQNPFGTGAEDTQYF
-,TRBJ1-1,-,TRBV11-3,14,TGTGCCAGCAGCGTAGGACAGATTTACACTGAAGCTTTCTTT,CASSVGQIYTEAFF
once,TRBJ2-1,-,TRBV4-1,17,TGCGCCAGCAGCCAGTTCCGGGACAAGAGCTCCTACAATGAGCAGTTCTTC,CASSQFRDKSSYNEQFF
-,TRBJ1-1,-,TRBV5-1,14,TGCGCCAGCAGCTTGAGGACGGGGAACACTGAAGCTTTCTTT,CASSLRTGNTEAFF
-,TRBJ2-1,-,TRBV27,15,TGTGCCAGCACCCTCAACCCCCCCTACTACAATGAGCAGTTCTTC,CASTLNPPYYNEQFF
-,TRBJ2-3,TRBD1,TRBV7-2,13,TGTGCCAGCAGTGAACAGGGGTCAGATACGCAGTATTTT,CASSEQGSDTQYF
-,TRBJ2-1,TRBD2,TRBV9,16,TGTGCCAGCAGCGCCTCACTAGCGGGAACCTACAATGAGCAGTTCTTC,CASSASLAGTYNEQFF
-,TRBJ1-1,TRBD1,TRBV6-1,14,TGTGCCCACCGGGACAGGTCACTGAACACTGAAGCTTTCTTT,CAHRDRSLNTEAFF
-,TRBJ2-5,-,TRBV4-1,14,TGCGCCAGCAGCCAAGGACCGTTCGAAGAGACCCAGTACTTC,CASSQGPFEETQYF
-,TRBJ1-1,-,TRBV30,12,TGTGCCTGGTCCTCCTTTGGGGCTGAAGCTTTCTTT,CAWSSFGAEAFF
-,TRBJ2-7,TRBD1,TRBV29-1,14,TGCAGCGTCGCCTTCCGGGACAGGGACTACGAGCAGTACTTC,CSVAFRDRDYEQYF